What follows is one TCR beta chain and its context. The CDR3 runs 11 residues. Germline loops: CDR1 KGHDR, CDR2 SFDVKD. The V and J ends lost 0 bases and 15 bases respectively, with 8 bases between them. This entry is derived from a study of control samples from healthy donors and cancer patients. Profiled with immunoSEQ multiplex PCR; TCRdb holds only in-frame clones, not every one. The profile shows around 79,000 clones, approximately 94% of them singletons. Source material: PBMCs. The gene calls are TRBV24-1 and TRBJ2-1; D gene ambiguous. The origin of this receptor is a woman aged 40 to 50 with lung cancer. CDR3 in DNA: TGTGCCACCAGTGATTTGCAACGCACGTTCTTC. This codes for CATSDLQRTFF.